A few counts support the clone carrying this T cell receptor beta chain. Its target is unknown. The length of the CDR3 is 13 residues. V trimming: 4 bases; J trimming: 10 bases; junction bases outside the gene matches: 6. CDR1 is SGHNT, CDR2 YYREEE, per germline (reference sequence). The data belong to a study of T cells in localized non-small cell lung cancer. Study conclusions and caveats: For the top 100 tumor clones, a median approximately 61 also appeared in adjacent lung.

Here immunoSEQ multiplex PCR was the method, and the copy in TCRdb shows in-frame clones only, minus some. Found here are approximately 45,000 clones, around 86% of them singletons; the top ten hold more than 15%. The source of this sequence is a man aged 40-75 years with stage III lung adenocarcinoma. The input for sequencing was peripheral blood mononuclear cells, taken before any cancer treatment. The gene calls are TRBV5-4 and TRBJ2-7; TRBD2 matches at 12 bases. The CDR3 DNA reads TGTGCCAGCAGCCGACTAGCGGGGGCAGCTCAGTACTTC. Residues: CASSRLAGAAQYF.